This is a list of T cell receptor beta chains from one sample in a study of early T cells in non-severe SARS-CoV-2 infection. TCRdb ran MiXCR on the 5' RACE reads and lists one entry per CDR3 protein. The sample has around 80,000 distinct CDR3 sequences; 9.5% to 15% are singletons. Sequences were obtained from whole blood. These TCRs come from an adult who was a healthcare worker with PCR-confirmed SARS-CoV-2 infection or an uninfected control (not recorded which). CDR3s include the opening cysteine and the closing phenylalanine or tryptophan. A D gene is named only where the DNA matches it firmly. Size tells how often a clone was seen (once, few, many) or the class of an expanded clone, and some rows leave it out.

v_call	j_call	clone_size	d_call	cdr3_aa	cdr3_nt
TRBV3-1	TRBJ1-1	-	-	CASSPRGARGKTEAFF	TGTGCCAGCAGCCCGCGCGGGGCCCGGGGGAAGACTGAAGCTTTCTTT
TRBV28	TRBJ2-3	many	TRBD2	CASSQSAGGTDTQYF	TGTGCCAGCAGCCAGTCAGCGGGAGGAACAGATACGCAGTATTTT
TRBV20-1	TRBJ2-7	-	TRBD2	CSARDLALAGGHEQYF	TGCAGTGCTAGAGATCTCGCCCTAGCGGGAGGGCATGAGCAGTACTTC
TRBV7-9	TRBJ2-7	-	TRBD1	CASRGQVGYEQYF	TGTGCCAGCAGAGGACAGGTGGGCTACGAGCAGTACTTC
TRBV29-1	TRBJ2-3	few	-	CSVEPLGSAGRATDTQYF	TGCAGCGTTGAGCCGTTGGGATCAGCAGGGCGGGCCACAGATACGCAGTATTTT
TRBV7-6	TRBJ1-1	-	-	CASSSQGYTEAFF	TGTGCCAGCAGTTCCCAGGGGTACACTGAAGCTTTCTTT
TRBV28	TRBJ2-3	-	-	CASSLPGEVTDTQYF	TGTGCCAGCAGTTTACCGGGAGAGGTGACAGATACGCAGTATTTT
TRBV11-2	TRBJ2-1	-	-	CAGSLADEQFF	TGTGCCGGCAGCTTAGCTGATGAGCAGTTCTTC
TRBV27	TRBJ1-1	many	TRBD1	CASWAGGITEAFF	TGTGCCAGCTGGGCAGGGGGTATAACTGAAGCTTTCTTT
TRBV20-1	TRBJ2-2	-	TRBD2	CSAGSPGLAATGELFF	TGCAGTGCTGGGAGTCCGGGACTAGCGGCGACCGGGGAGCTGTTTTTT
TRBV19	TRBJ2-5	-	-	CASSIYGEETQYF	TGTGCCAGTAGTATCTACGGAGAAGAGACCCAGTACTTC